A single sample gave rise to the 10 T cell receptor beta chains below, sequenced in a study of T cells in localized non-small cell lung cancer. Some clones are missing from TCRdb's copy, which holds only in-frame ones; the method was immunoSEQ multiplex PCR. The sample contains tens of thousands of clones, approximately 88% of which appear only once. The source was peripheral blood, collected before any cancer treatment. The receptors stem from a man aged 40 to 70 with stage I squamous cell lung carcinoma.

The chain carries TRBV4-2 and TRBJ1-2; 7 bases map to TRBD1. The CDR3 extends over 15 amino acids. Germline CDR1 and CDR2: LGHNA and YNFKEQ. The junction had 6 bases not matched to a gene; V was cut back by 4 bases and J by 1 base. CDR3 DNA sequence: TGTGCCAGCAGCCCAGGGGGGGTGGGTAACTATGGCTACACCTTC. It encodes CASSPGGVGNYGYTF.

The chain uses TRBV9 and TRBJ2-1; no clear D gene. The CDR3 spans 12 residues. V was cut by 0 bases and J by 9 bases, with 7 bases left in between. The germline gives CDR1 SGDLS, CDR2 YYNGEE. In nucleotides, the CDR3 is TGTGCCAGCAGCGTAGAGCTCGGTGAGCAGTTCTTC. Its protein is CASSVELGEQFF.

The DNA for the CDR3 is TGTGCCAGCAGTACACGTCAGCAGGGGAGAGGTGAAGCTTTCTTT. This sequence encodes CASSTRQQGRGEAFF. The chain uses TRBV6-1 and TRBJ1-1; perhaps TRBD1 as D (6 bases). In germline, CDR1 is MNHNS, CDR2 SASEGT. There are 15 residues in the CDR3. V was cut by 5 bases and J by 7 bases, with 20 bases left in between.

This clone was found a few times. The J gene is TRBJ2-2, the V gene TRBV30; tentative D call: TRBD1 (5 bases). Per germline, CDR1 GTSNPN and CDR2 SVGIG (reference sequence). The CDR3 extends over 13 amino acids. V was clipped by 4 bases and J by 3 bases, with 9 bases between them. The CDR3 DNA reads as TGTGCCTGGAAAAGGGGTCACACCGGGGAGCTGTTTTTT. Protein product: CAWKRGHTGELFF. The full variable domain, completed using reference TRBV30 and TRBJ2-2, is SQTIHQWPATLVQPVGSPLSLECTVEGTSNPNLYWYRQAAGRGLQLLFYSVGIGQISSEVPQNLSASRPQDRQFILSSKKLLLSDSGFYLCAWKRGHTGELFFGEGSRLTVL.

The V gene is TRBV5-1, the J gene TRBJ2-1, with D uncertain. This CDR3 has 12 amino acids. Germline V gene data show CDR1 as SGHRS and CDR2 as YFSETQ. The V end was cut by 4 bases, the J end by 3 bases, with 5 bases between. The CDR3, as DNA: TGCGCCAGCAGCCAGAACTACAATGAGCAGTTCTTC. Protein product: CASSQNYNEQFF. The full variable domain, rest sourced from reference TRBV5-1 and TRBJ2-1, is KAGVTQTPRYLIKTRGQQVTLSCSPISGHRSVSWYQQTPGQGLQFLFEYFSETQRNKGNFPGRFSGRQFSNSRSEMNVSTLELGDSALYLCASSQNYNEQFFGPGTRLTVL.

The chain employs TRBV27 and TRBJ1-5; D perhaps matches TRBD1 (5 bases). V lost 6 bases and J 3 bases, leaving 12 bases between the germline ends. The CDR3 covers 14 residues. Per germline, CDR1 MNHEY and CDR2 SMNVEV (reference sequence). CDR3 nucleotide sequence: TGTGCCAGCAGCCGGACGGGACTCAATCAGCCCCAGCATTTT. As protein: CASSRTGLNQPQHF.

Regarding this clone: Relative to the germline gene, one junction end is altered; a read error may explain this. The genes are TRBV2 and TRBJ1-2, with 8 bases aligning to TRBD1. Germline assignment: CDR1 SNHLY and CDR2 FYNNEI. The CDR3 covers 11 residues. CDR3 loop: CASSELTTGAF. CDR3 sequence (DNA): TGTGCCAGCAGTGAATTGACGACAGGGGCCTTC.

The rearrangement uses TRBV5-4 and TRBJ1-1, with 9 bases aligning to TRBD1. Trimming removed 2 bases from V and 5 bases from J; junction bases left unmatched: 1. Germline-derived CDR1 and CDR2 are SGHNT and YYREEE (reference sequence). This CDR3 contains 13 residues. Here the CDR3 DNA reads TGTGCCAGCAGCTTCGGGACAGGGACTGAAGCTTTCTTT. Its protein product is CASSFGTGTEAFF.

This chain's CDR3 is CASSPDRGRRDTQYF. The CDR3 DNA sequence: TGCGCCAGCAGCCCCGACAGGGGGCGCCGGGATACGCAGTATTTT. V and J are TRBV5-1 and TRBJ2-3, with 10 positions matching TRBD1. Germline trimming cut 4 bases from V and 6 bases from J; bases unmatched to any gene: 8. CDR3 length: 15 amino acids. Germline lookup yields CDR1 SGHRS and CDR2 YFSETQ. The complete variable domain, with remaining parts taken from reference TRBV5-1 and TRBJ2-3, reads KAGVTQTPRYLIKTRGQQVTLSCSPISGHRSVSWYQQTPGQGLQFLFEYFSETQRNKGNFPGRFSGRQFSNSRSEMNVSTLELGDSALYLCASSPDRGRRDTQYFGPGTRLTVL.

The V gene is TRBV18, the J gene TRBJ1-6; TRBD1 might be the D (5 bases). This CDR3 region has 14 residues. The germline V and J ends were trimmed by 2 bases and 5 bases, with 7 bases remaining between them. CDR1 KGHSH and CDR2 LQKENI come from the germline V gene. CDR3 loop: CASSPDSHNSPLHF. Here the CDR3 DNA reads TGTGCCAGCTCACCAGACAGTCATAATTCACCCCTCCACTTT.